These 3 T cell receptor beta chains were sequenced from one sample in a study of a mutant IDH1 vaccine in newly diagnosed glioma. Antigens of these TCRs are unknown. As to time point: week 47, end of study. Doses of 300 ug of mutant IDH1 20-mer peptide were given with topical imiquimod. Sequenced by immunoSEQ multiplex PCR; TCRdb stores in-frame clones only, minus some. The top ten hold over 4.5% of the sample, which has roughly 56,000 clones, 76% seen once. The sequences come from PBMCs, collected from a glioma patient whose treatment included an IDH1 peptide vaccine. The source of these receptors is a woman aged 40 to 55 with glioma. Some clones in this sample may be carry-over from other donors' samples.

The chain is built from TRBV21-1 and TRBJ1-1; the listed D gene, TRBD1, was not tested against the DNA. TRBV21-1 represents a pseudogene. This CDR3 spans 15 amino acids. CDR3 residues: CASSQHWGQRTEAFF. CDR3 DNA sequence: TGTGCCAGCAGCCAACACTGGGGACAGAGGACTGAAGCTTTCTTT.

The chain joins TRBV10-1 to TRBJ2-1, with D perhaps assigned TRBD1 or TRBD2 (5 bases each). In germline, CDR1 is WNHNN, CDR2 SYGVQD (reference sequence). V was clipped by 5 bases and J by 6 bases, with 14 bases between them. CDR3 size: 14 residues. The CDR3 bases are TGCGCCAGCAGTCTTCGGGGCAGAATCAATGAGCAGTTCTTC. Amino acid sequence: CASSLRGRINEQFF.

The V gene is TRBV13, the J gene TRBJ2-1; D might be TRBD1 (6 bases). The germline CDR1 and CDR2 sequences are PRHDT and FYEKMQ (reference sequence). CDR3 length: 19 amino acids. V gave up 5 bases and J gave up 4 bases, with 27 bases separating them. CDR3 DNA sequence: TGTGCCAGCAGCGCCGCCCAGGGGCTTCGTGATAGTCCGTACAATGAGCAGTTCTTC. Translating gives CASSAAQGLRDSPYNEQFF.